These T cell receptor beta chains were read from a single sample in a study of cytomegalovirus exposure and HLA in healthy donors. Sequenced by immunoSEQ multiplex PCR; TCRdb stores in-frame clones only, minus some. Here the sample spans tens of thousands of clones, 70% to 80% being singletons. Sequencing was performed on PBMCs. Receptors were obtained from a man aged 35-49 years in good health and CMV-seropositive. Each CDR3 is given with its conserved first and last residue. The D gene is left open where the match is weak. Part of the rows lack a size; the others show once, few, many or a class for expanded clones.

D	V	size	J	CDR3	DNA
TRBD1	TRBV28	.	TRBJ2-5	CASTSQGAGEQYF	TGTGCCAGCACCTCGCAGGGGGCTGGAGAGCAGTACTTC
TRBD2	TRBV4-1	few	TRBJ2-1	CASSQGASGGPVDEQFF	TGCGCCAGCAGCCAAGGGGCCAGCGGGGGTCCTGTCGATGAGCAGTTCTTC
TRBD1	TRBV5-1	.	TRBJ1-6	CASSLEGAKNNSPLHF	TGCGCCAGCAGCTTGGAGGGGGCGAAAAATAATTCACCCCTCCACTTT
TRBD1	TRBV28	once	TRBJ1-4	CASRGQGSTNEKLFF	TGTGCCAGCAGGGGACAGGGTTCAACTAATGAAAAACTGTTTTTT
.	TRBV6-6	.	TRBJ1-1	CATLLNTEAFF	TGTGCCACTCTTCTGAACACTGAAGCTTTCTTT
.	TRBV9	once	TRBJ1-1	CASSAQGTVNTEAFF	TGTGCCAGCAGCGCCCAGGGAACGGTGAACACTGAAGCTTTCTTT
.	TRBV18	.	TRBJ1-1	CASSPGGRLGEAFF	TGTGCCAGCTCGCCCGGGGGTCGGTTAGGTGAAGCTTTCTTT
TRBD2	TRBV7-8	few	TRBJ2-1	CASSLGTSGGNNEQFF	TGTGCCAGCAGCTTGGGGACTAGCGGGGGCAACAATGAGCAGTTCTTC
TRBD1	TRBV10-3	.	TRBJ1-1	CAISESLDRDMNTEAFF	TGTGCCATCAGTGAGTCCCTGGACAGGGACATGAACACTGAAGCTTTCTTT
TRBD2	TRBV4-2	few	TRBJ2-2	CASSPGTSGTRTGELFF	TGTGCCAGCAGCCCCGGGACTAGCGGGACCCGAACCGGGGAGCTGTTTTTT
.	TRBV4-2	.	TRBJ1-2	CASSQEGQGGYYGYTF	TGTGCCAGCAGCCAAGAAGGTCAGGGAGGGTACTATGGCTACACCTTC
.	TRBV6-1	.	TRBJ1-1	CAGSVQGLDTEAFF	TGTGCCGGCAGTGTACAGGGTCTTGACACTGAAGCTTTCTTT
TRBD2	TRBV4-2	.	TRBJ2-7	CASSRELAGGAYEQYF	TGTGCCAGCAGCCGCGAACTAGCGGGAGGGGCCTACGAGCAGTACTTC
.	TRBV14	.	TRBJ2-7	CASSQVRGVEQYF	TGTGCCAGCAGCCAAGTGCGAGGAGTCGAGCAGTACTTC
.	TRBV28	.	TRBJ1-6	CASRGDTTFNSPLHF	TGTGCCAGCAGGGGGGACACAACCTTTAATTCACCCCTCCACTTT
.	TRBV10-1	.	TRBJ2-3	CASSEQDTQYF	TGCGCCAGCAGTGAGCAAGATACGCAGTATTTT
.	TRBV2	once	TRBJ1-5	CASYQGSWQPQHF	TGTGCCAGCTACCAGGGTTCATGGCAGCCCCAGCATTTT